The source of this TCR beta chain is a study of shared clonotypes between healthy human individuals. General study results and limits: Collection of samples was limited to blood; tissue repertoires likely differ.

Into CD45RA+ naive and CD45RA-negative memory subsets, the CD4+ cells were split. Repertoires were generated with immunoSEQ multiplex PCR, while TCRdb's copy carries only in-frame clones and drops some. The sample lists 2 million to 2.5 million clones, 85% to 95% occurring once. In regard to this clone: Its antigen is undetermined.

This clonotype was sampled from a man younger than 30 in good health. Some clones in this sample may be carry-over from other donors' samples. The sequenced sample was naive CD4+ T cells from PBMCs. Described subset: CD45RA+ positively selected.

The CDR3 loop is CASSPGTILNEQFF. In nucleotides, the CDR3 is TGTGCCAGCTCGCCCGGGACTATCCTTAATGAGCAGTTCTTC. This rearrangement joins TRBV9 to TRBJ2-1; 7 nucleotides line up with TRBD2. V lost 7 bases to trimming and J lost 7 bases; unmatched junction nucleotides: 11. This CDR3 has 14 residues. The germline V gene encodes CDR1 SGDLS and CDR2 YYNGEE.